A selection of T cell receptor beta chains follows, all from one sample in a study of blood T cell repertoires in COVID-19. Profiling relied on immunoSEQ multiplex PCR, and the TCRdb table lists in-frame clones only, not all of them. Here the sample spans approximately 260,000 clones, 79% being singletons. The sequencing input was peripheral blood. Receptors originate from a woman in her 40s with active or convalescent COVID-19. CDR3s include the opening cysteine and the closing phenylalanine or tryptophan. D genes are given only for firm matches. A clone size is listed for some rows: how often the clone was seen (once, few, many), or a class if it is expanded.

D,J,V,size,DNA,CDR3
TRBD2,TRBJ2-1,TRBV19,-,TGTGCCAGTAGTGACCCCGGGACTAGCGGGGGATACAATGAGCAGTTCTTC,CASSDPGTSGGYNEQFF
-,TRBJ2-7,TRBV5-4,-,TGTGCCAGCAGCTTGGAAGGACTCCTGCTCGAGCAGTACTTC,CASSLEGLLLEQYF
TRBD1,TRBJ1-2,TRBV2,-,TGTGCCAGCAGCTCGCAGGGGGCGAGGGGCTACACCTTC,CASSSQGARGYTF
-,TRBJ1-2,TRBV7-3,-,TGTGCCAGCAGCCCGTCGGTCTATGGCTACACCTTC,CASSPSVYGYTF
TRBD1,TRBJ1-2,TRBV7-9,-,TGTGCCAGCAGCCCCCAGGGGGGCTATGGCTACACCTTC,CASSPQGGYGYTF
-,TRBJ2-3,TRBV7-3,few,TGTGCCAGCAGCCGGCAGGGGGGCAGCCTCACAGATACGCAGTATTTT,CASSRQGGSLTDTQYF
-,TRBJ1-6,TRBV6-6,-,TGTGCCAGCAGTTACGAAGGCAGGGTCAATTCACCCCTCCACTTT,CASSYEGRVNSPLHF
TRBD1,TRBJ1-3,TRBV19,-,TGTGCCAGTACCAAAACAGGGGAGGCCGGAAACACCATATATTTT,CASTKTGEAGNTIYF
-,TRBJ2-1,TRBV7-9,once,TGTGCCAGCAGTCAACAGGGAAGAAACTACAATGAGCAGTTCTTC,CASSQQGRNYNEQFF
TRBD1,TRBJ1-5,TRBV19,-,TGTGCCAGTAGTATCTGGACAGGGGTTAGCAATCAGCCCCAGCATTTT,CASSIWTGVSNQPQHF
-,TRBJ2-6,TRBV9,-,TGTGCCAGCAGCGTAGAGGGTATTGGGCGGTTGGGGCAGGGGATCCACTCTGGGGCCAACGTCCTGACTTTC,CASSVEGIGRLGQGIHSGANVLTF
-,TRBJ2-7,TRBV12-3/TRBV12-4,-,TGTGCCAGCAGTCCGGGGAGCTACGAGCAGTACTTC,CASSPGSYEQYF
TRBD1,TRBJ2-2,TRBV7-3,-,TGTGCCAGCAGCAACCCCGGGACAGGACGGGAGCTGTTTTTT,CASSNPGTGRELFF
-,TRBJ1-5,TRBV19,-,TGTGCCAGCACTGGGGGCGTCAGCAATCAGCCCCAGCATTTT,CASTGGVSNQPQHF
-,TRBJ1-2,TRBV7-2,-,TGTGCCAGCAGCTTAAATGGCCCCTATGGCTACACCTTC,CASSLNGPYGYTF
-,TRBJ1-2,TRBV28,-,TGTGCCAGCAGTCCCCCAGGGCGCGACTATGGCTACACCTTC,CASSPPGRDYGYTF
-,TRBJ1-1,TRBV6-5,many,TGTGCCAGCAGCGGCCGACAGCCTAACACTGAAGCTTTCTTT,CASSGRQPNTEAFF
-,TRBJ2-1,TRBV5-4,-,TGTGCCAGCAGCTTCGGGGACTCCTACAATGAGCAGTTCTTC,CASSFGDSYNEQFF
-,TRBJ1-2,TRBV6-5,once,TGTGCCAGCAGGAAGACAAAAACCTCCTATGGCTACACCTTC,CASRKTKTSYGYTF
-,TRBJ2-3,TRBV11-2,-,TGTGCCAGCAAGGACTCTCCGGTAGATACGCAGTATTTT,CASKDSPVDTQYF
-,TRBJ1-1,TRBV18,once,TGTGCCAGCTCACCACGTCTGGGGGGTAGTAGCACTGAAGCTTTCTTT,CASSPRLGGSSTEAFF
TRBD1,TRBJ1-3,TRBV27,-,TGTGCCAGCAGTACGACAGGGGGTTCCGGAAACACCATATATTTT,CASSTTGGSGNTIYF
-,TRBJ2-5,TRBV6-5,-,TGTGCCAGCAGGCGCACAGGGCAAGAGACCCAGTACTTC,CASRRTGQETQYF
TRBD1,TRBJ1-1,TRBV5-1,-,TGCGCCAGCAGCTTGAAGGGGGCCTACTCCGTGAACACTGAAGCTTTCTTT,CASSLKGAYSVNTEAFF
-,TRBJ1-3,TRBV11-2,-,TGTGCCAGCAGCTTGTTTCGGGACACCATATATTTT,CASSLFRDTIYF
TRBD1,TRBJ1-2,TRBV30,-,TGTGCCTGGACAGACAGGGATAGGGGCTACACCTTC,CAWTDRDRGYTF
TRBD2,TRBJ2-3,TRBV5-1,-,TGCGCCAGCAGCCCCGGACTAGCGGGGGGGCCAAGGGTCACAGATACGCAGTATTTT,CASSPGLAGGPRVTDTQYF
-,TRBJ1-4,TRBV10-2,-,TGCGCCATTTCACAGGGAGTTGGGGAAAAACTGTTTTTT,CAISQGVGEKLFF
TRBD1,TRBJ1-4,TRBV19,-,TGTGCCAGTAGTTTCCGGGACAGGGGGCCGCCTAATGAAAAACTGTTTTTT,CASSFRDRGPPNEKLFF
-,TRBJ2-5,TRBV5-1,-,TGCGCCAGCAGCTCACAAGAGACCCAGTACTTC,CASSSQETQYF
-,TRBJ1-2,TRBV5-6,-,TGTGCCACCAGAGGTCCAGGGAAAAGAGATGGCTACACCTTC,CATRGPGKRDGYTF
-,TRBJ2-5,TRBV12-1,-,TGTGCTAACGAGGCGACTAGCGGACGCCAAGAGACCCAGTACTTC,CANEATSGRQETQYF
-,TRBJ1-1,TRBV5-1,once,TGCGCCAGCAGCTTGGGGCAGGGACATACTGAAGCTTTCTTT,CASSLGQGHTEAFF
TRBD1,TRBJ2-5,TRBV7-2,-,TGTGCCAGCAGCTTCGACAGGGGGCTCCAAGAGACCCAGTACTTC,CASSFDRGLQETQYF
-,TRBJ2-6,TRBV6-5,-,TGTGCCATTTCGGAGAGGGTGACTGGGGCCAACGTCCTGACTTTC,CAISERVTGANVLTF
TRBD2,TRBJ2-3,TRBV11-2,-,TGTGCCAGCAGCTGGGGAGGGCATTTAACAGATACGCAGTATTTT,CASSWGGHLTDTQYF
-,TRBJ1-1,TRBV11-2,-,TGTGCCAGCACCCAAGTGACGGGAGGAGGAGCTGAAGCTTTCTTT,CASTQVTGGGAEAFF
-,TRBJ2-3,TRBV9,-,TGTGCCAGCAGCTATGACCGGGCCCAGAGGGAATCAGATACGCAGTATTTT,CASSYDRAQRESDTQYF
-,TRBJ1-5,TRBV9,-,TGTGCCAGCAGCCCAGACGGGGGGAATACCCAGCATTTT,CASSPDGGNTQHF
TRBD1,TRBJ1-2,TRBV10-3,-,TGTGCCATCAGTGGGGGACAGGGACAAAACTATGGCTACACCTTC,CAISGGQGQNYGYTF
TRBD1,TRBJ2-1,TRBV5-1,-,TGCGCCAGCAGCCCTAGACAGGGGACGGGGAATGAGCAGTTCTTC,CASSPRQGTGNEQFF
TRBD1,TRBJ1-4,TRBV5-1,-,TGCGCCAGCAGCCTGGACAGGGGTGGGGCAACTAATGAAAAACTGTTTTTT,CASSLDRGGATNEKLFF
TRBD1,TRBJ1-6,TRBV5-1,-,TGCGCCAGCAGCGACCAGGGGGCCGGGGTAAATTCACCCCTCCACTTT,CASSDQGAGVNSPLHF
-,TRBJ1-1,TRBV4-1,-,TGCGCCAGCAGACGGACAGAGGGCACTGAAGCTTTCTTT,CASRRTEGTEAFF
-,TRBJ2-1,TRBV9,-,TGTGCCAGCAGTGAATCAGGGAGAGGGGGCTACAATGAGCAGTTCTTC,CASSESGRGGYNEQFF
TRBD1,TRBJ1-4,TRBV5-6,-,TGTGCCAGCAGCCCCAGGACAGGAGAAAAACTGTTTTTT,CASSPRTGEKLFF
-,TRBJ1-1,TRBV28,once,TGTGCCAGCAGTTCGCCAGGAATCGTGAACACTGAAGCTTTCTTT,CASSSPGIVNTEAFF
-,TRBJ1-2,TRBV6-5,-,TGTGCCAGCAGATCACAGGACAGACCTTATGGCTACACCTTC,CASRSQDRPYGYTF
-,TRBJ1-2,TRBV5-1,-,TGCGCCAGCAGCTTGGCCGGGGAGGTAGGCTACACCTTC,CASSLAGEVGYTF
TRBD1,TRBJ1-2,TRBV5-1,-,TGCGCCAGCAGCTTGGCGGGACAGGGAGACTATGGCTACACCTTC,CASSLAGQGDYGYTF
TRBD1,TRBJ2-5,TRBV24-1,-,TGTGCCACCAGCGCCGACAGGGTTCAAGAGACCCAGTACTTC,CATSADRVQETQYF
TRBD2,TRBJ2-1,TRBV10-3,-,TGTGCCATCAGGAGCGGACTAGCGGGGGGGTACAATGAGCAGTTCTTC,CAIRSGLAGGYNEQFF
-,TRBJ1-2,TRBV5-4,-,TGTGCCAGCAGCTTGGATGCAGGTCCCTATGGCTACACCTTC,CASSLDAGPYGYTF
-,TRBJ1-1,TRBV4-1,-,TGCGCCAGCAGCCAAGATCGACTGAAAATGAACACTGAAGCTTTCTTT,CASSQDRLKMNTEAFF